A selection of T cell receptor beta chains follows, all from one sample in a study of cytomegalovirus exposure and HLA in healthy donors. Libraries were prepared by immunoSEQ multiplex PCR; TCRdb keeps only in-frame clonotypes and omits some of them. The sample has 120,000 or so clones; about 84% are singletons. The sequencing sample was made of PBMCs. The receptors were gathered from a man between 18 and 29 years old in good health and CMV-seronegative. Both conserved end residues are part of each CDR3. A D gene is named only where the DNA matches it firmly. Clone size is stated in some rows and not others, as once, few, many or a class when expanded.

v_call: TRBV6-1
clone_size: .
j_call: TRBJ2-7
d_call: .
cdr3_nt: TGTGCCGTGTCGGGTAGAAGCGAGCAGTACTTC
cdr3_aa: CAVSGRSEQYF

v_call: TRBV5-4
clone_size: .
j_call: TRBJ2-2
d_call: TRBD2
cdr3_nt: TGTGCCAGCAGCTCTATAGCGGGAGCCCCGACCGGGGAGCTGTTTTTT
cdr3_aa: CASSSIAGAPTGELFF

v_call: TRBV4-2
clone_size: .
j_call: TRBJ2-2
d_call: TRBD2
cdr3_nt: TGTGCCAGCAGCTCGCGGACTAGCGGGGGACCCGGGGAGCTGTTTTTT
cdr3_aa: CASSSRTSGGPGELFF

v_call: TRBV29-1
clone_size: .
j_call: TRBJ2-1
d_call: TRBD2
cdr3_nt: TGCAGCGTTGTTAGAGCGGGAGGGCCAAATGAGCAGTTCTTC
cdr3_aa: CSVVRAGGPNEQFF

v_call: TRBV6-5
clone_size: .
j_call: TRBJ2-5
d_call: TRBD1
cdr3_nt: TGTGCCAGCAGCTCCGGACAGGGAGAGACCCAGTACTTC
cdr3_aa: CASSSGQGETQYF

v_call: TRBV4-1
clone_size: .
j_call: TRBJ2-3
d_call: TRBD1
cdr3_nt: TGCGCCAGCAGCCAAGTACTCTGGGGGACAGGGGGAATAGATACGCAGTATTTT
cdr3_aa: CASSQVLWGTGGIDTQYF

v_call: TRBV6-1
clone_size: .
j_call: TRBJ2-4
d_call: .
cdr3_nt: TGTGCCAGCAGTTTTAGGTCGGAGGACATTCAGTACTTC
cdr3_aa: CASSFRSEDIQYF

v_call: TRBV5-1
clone_size: .
j_call: TRBJ2-1
d_call: TRBD2
cdr3_nt: TGCGCCAGCAGCGAAACCGGGACTAGTGCCAATGAGCAGTTCTTC
cdr3_aa: CASSETGTSANEQFF

v_call: TRBV5-8
clone_size: few
j_call: TRBJ1-1
d_call: .
cdr3_nt: TGTGCCAGCAGCTTCCGCGTTAAGGGGGCTGAAGCTTTCTTT
cdr3_aa: CASSFRVKGAEAFF

v_call: TRBV2
clone_size: .
j_call: TRBJ2-1
d_call: TRBD2
cdr3_nt: TGTGCCAGCAGTGTGATTCGGGGGGGAAGCAATGAGCAGTTCTTC
cdr3_aa: CASSVIRGGSNEQFF

v_call: TRBV28
clone_size: few
j_call: TRBJ2-7
d_call: .
cdr3_nt: TGTGCCAGCAGTTTCAGGACAGTCCTTGAGCAGTACTTC
cdr3_aa: CASSFRTVLEQYF

v_call: TRBV30
clone_size: .
j_call: TRBJ2-1
d_call: TRBD2
cdr3_nt: TGTGCCTGGAGTGGTCTAGCGGGGTACGAGCAGTTCTTC
cdr3_aa: CAWSGLAGYEQFF

v_call: TRBV7-2
clone_size: once
j_call: TRBJ2-7
d_call: TRBD1
cdr3_nt: TGTGCCAGCAGTCCCAGTCCGGGACAGGGCGTCGACGAGCAGTACTTC
cdr3_aa: CASSPSPGQGVDEQYF

v_call: TRBV27
clone_size: .
j_call: TRBJ1-1
d_call: .
cdr3_nt: TGTGCCAGCAGTTTAAGGGGCCTGAACACTGAAGCTTTCTTT
cdr3_aa: CASSLRGLNTEAFF

v_call: TRBV7-2
clone_size: .
j_call: TRBJ2-2
d_call: .
cdr3_nt: TGTGCCAGCAGCCGAAACCTCAGGGGTGGAGGCACCGGGGAGCTGTTTTTT
cdr3_aa: CASSRNLRGGGTGELFF

v_call: TRBV27
clone_size: .
j_call: TRBJ1-4
d_call: .
cdr3_nt: TGTGCCAGCAGTTTATCGGCAGGGTTCTATAATCCCATTGCAACTAATGAAAAACTGTTTTTT
cdr3_aa: CASSLSAGFYNPIATNEKLFF

v_call: TRBV11-3
clone_size: .
j_call: TRBJ2-1
d_call: TRBD2
cdr3_nt: TGTGCCAGCAGCTTAGGGAGTGGGTCTAGCGGAGGGTCCTACAATGAGCAGTTCTTC
cdr3_aa: CASSLGSGSSGGSYNEQFF

v_call: TRBV7-9
clone_size: .
j_call: TRBJ1-6
d_call: TRBD1
cdr3_nt: TGTGCCAGCAGCCGCCTCAGGGGGGAGTTTGCACCCCTCCACTTT
cdr3_aa: CASSRLRGEFAPLHF

v_call: TRBV4-1
clone_size: once
j_call: TRBJ2-1
d_call: TRBD2
cdr3_nt: TGCGCCAGCAGCCAAGATCCTAGCGGGGGGGTCTCCTACAATGAGCAGTTCTTC
cdr3_aa: CASSQDPSGGVSYNEQFF

v_call: TRBV2
clone_size: .
j_call: TRBJ2-4
d_call: TRBD1
cdr3_nt: TGTGCCAGCAGTGTCGTGGGACAGACCACCGGGGACATTCAGTACTTC
cdr3_aa: CASSVVGQTTGDIQYF

v_call: TRBV6-4
clone_size: .
j_call: TRBJ2-7
d_call: TRBD1
cdr3_nt: TGTGCCAGCAGCCCGACAGGGACCTCCTACGAGCAGTACTTC
cdr3_aa: CASSPTGTSYEQYF

v_call: TRBV5-1
clone_size: .
j_call: TRBJ2-7
d_call: TRBD1
cdr3_nt: TGCGCCAGCAGCTTGGTGTCCGGACAGGGTTACGAGCAGTACTTC
cdr3_aa: CASSLVSGQGYEQYF

v_call: TRBV13
clone_size: .
j_call: TRBJ2-2
d_call: TRBD1
cdr3_nt: TGTGCCAGCAGTCCCGGGACAGGGGCGAACACCGGGGAGCTGTTTTTT
cdr3_aa: CASSPGTGANTGELFF

v_call: TRBV7-9
clone_size: .
j_call: TRBJ2-1
d_call: TRBD2
cdr3_nt: TGTGCCAGCAGCTTAGCCCACGGGGGGTTTAATGAGCAGTTCTTC
cdr3_aa: CASSLAHGGFNEQFF

v_call: TRBV10-3
clone_size: few
j_call: TRBJ1-2
d_call: .
cdr3_nt: TGTGCCATCAGTGAGCGACAGCCGGAGGGAGGTGGCTACACCTTC
cdr3_aa: CAISERQPEGGGYTF

v_call: TRBV6-1
clone_size: .
j_call: TRBJ1-6
d_call: .
cdr3_nt: TGTGCCAGCAGTGATGAGGTCGTATCCTCCCATAATTCACCCCTCCACTTT
cdr3_aa: CASSDEVVSSHNSPLHF

v_call: TRBV7-9
clone_size: .
j_call: TRBJ1-4
d_call: .
cdr3_nt: TGTGCCAGCAGCTCAAAGGAGGCTAATGAAAAACTGTTTTTT
cdr3_aa: CASSSKEANEKLFF

v_call: TRBV11-2
clone_size: .
j_call: TRBJ2-5
d_call: .
cdr3_nt: TGTGCCAGCAGCCACGACAGGCACCAAGAGACCCAGTACTTC
cdr3_aa: CASSHDRHQETQYF

v_call: TRBV5-1
clone_size: once
j_call: TRBJ1-1
d_call: .
cdr3_nt: TGCGCCAGCAGCTCCGGACAGCCCCCAAACACTGAAGCTTTCTTT
cdr3_aa: CASSSGQPPNTEAFF

v_call: TRBV10-3
clone_size: .
j_call: TRBJ1-1
d_call: .
cdr3_nt: TGTGCCATCAGTGAGTCTTCGTTCGCGAGCACTGAAGCTTTCTTT
cdr3_aa: CAISESSFASTEAFF

v_call: TRBV6-6
clone_size: .
j_call: TRBJ1-5
d_call: TRBD1
cdr3_nt: TGTGCCAGCAGCTCCCTTGACAGGGTCGGGCAGCCCCAGCATTTT
cdr3_aa: CASSSLDRVGQPQHF

v_call: TRBV19
clone_size: .
j_call: TRBJ1-2
d_call: .
cdr3_nt: TGTGCCAGTAGTATGCTAACAGGGAGAAGTGGCTACACCTTC
cdr3_aa: CASSMLTGRSGYTF

v_call: TRBV5-8
clone_size: .
j_call: TRBJ2-1
d_call: .
cdr3_nt: TGTGCCAGCAGCGGAGGAGTCAGGCCCGACAATGAGCAGTTCTTC
cdr3_aa: CASSGGVRPDNEQFF

v_call: TRBV7-9
clone_size: .
j_call: TRBJ2-2
d_call: .
cdr3_nt: TGTGCCAGCAGCCGGACCGGGGAGCTGTTTTTT
cdr3_aa: CASSRTGELFF

v_call: TRBV2
clone_size: few
j_call: TRBJ2-7
d_call: TRBD1
cdr3_nt: TGTGCCAGCAGTGATTGGACAGGGTCCTACGAGCAGTACTTC
cdr3_aa: CASSDWTGSYEQYF

v_call: TRBV7-8
clone_size: .
j_call: TRBJ2-7
d_call: .
cdr3_nt: TGTGCCAGCAGCTTAGCGTCTGGGCGGGGAGCCCCCTACGAGCAGTACTTC
cdr3_aa: CASSLASGRGAPYEQYF

v_call: TRBV5-4
clone_size: .
j_call: TRBJ2-7
d_call: TRBD1
cdr3_nt: TGTGCCAGCAGCTCCGGGACAGGGGGTTACGAGCAGTACTTC
cdr3_aa: CASSSGTGGYEQYF

v_call: TRBV5-5
clone_size: .
j_call: TRBJ2-1
d_call: .
cdr3_nt: TGTGCCATAGAACAGGAGCCCTCCCTAGGTGAGCAGTTCTTC
cdr3_aa: CAIEQEPSLGEQFF

v_call: TRBV6-1
clone_size: .
j_call: TRBJ2-7
d_call: .
cdr3_nt: TGTGCCAGCAGAGGCGGGGTACGGGTCCACGAGCAGTACTTC
cdr3_aa: CASRGGVRVHEQYF

v_call: TRBV13
clone_size: once
j_call: TRBJ2-3
d_call: TRBD2
cdr3_nt: TGTGCCAGCAGCCAAGAGGGACTAGTGGCAGATACGCAGTATTTT
cdr3_aa: CASSQEGLVADTQYF

v_call: TRBV9
clone_size: .
j_call: TRBJ2-5
d_call: TRBD2
cdr3_nt: TGTGCCAGCAGCGGACCCCCCTCGGGGGGTGGAGAGACCCAGTACTTC
cdr3_aa: CASSGPPSGGGETQYF

v_call: TRBV21-1
clone_size: .
j_call: TRBJ2-1
d_call: .
cdr3_nt: TGTGCCAGCAAGTTAGTAGCTGAGCAGTTCTTC
cdr3_aa: CASKLVAEQFF

v_call: TRBV7-9
clone_size: .
j_call: TRBJ1-5
d_call: .
cdr3_nt: TGTGCCAGCAGCTTAGGGGGGGGCCGGGAGCCCCAGCATTTT
cdr3_aa: CASSLGGGREPQHF

v_call: TRBV10-1
clone_size: .
j_call: TRBJ1-1
d_call: .
cdr3_nt: TGCGCCAGCAGTGAGCCAACAGGGCCTGAAGCTTTCTTT
cdr3_aa: CASSEPTGPEAFF

v_call: TRBV2
clone_size: .
j_call: TRBJ2-1
d_call: TRBD2
cdr3_nt: TGTGCCAGCAGCCTTATGGGGACTAGCGGGAGGGGAGGTGAGCAGTTCTTC
cdr3_aa: CASSLMGTSGRGGEQFF

v_call: TRBV7-9
clone_size: once
j_call: TRBJ2-3
d_call: TRBD2
cdr3_nt: TGTGCCAGCATTCGGACTAGTAGCACAGATACGCAGTATTTT
cdr3_aa: CASIRTSSTDTQYF

v_call: TRBV5-1
clone_size: .
j_call: TRBJ2-3
d_call: .
cdr3_nt: TGCGCCAGCAGCTTGGACAGGGGCACAGATACGCAGTATTTT
cdr3_aa: CASSLDRGTDTQYF

v_call: TRBV27
clone_size: .
j_call: TRBJ1-3
d_call: .
cdr3_nt: TGTGCCAGCAGTTCCCCCTCTGCTGGAAACACCATATATTTT
cdr3_aa: CASSSPSAGNTIYF

v_call: TRBV2
clone_size: .
j_call: TRBJ2-7
d_call: TRBD1
cdr3_nt: TGTGCCACCTCACAGGGGCACGAGCAGTACTTC
cdr3_aa: CATSQGHEQYF

v_call: TRBV25-1
clone_size: .
j_call: TRBJ1-2
d_call: TRBD1
cdr3_nt: TGTGCCAGCAGTGAAGTCGGGTCAGGGGGCTATGGCTACACCTTC
cdr3_aa: CASSEVGSGGYGYTF

v_call: TRBV27
clone_size: .
j_call: TRBJ1-1
d_call: TRBD1
cdr3_nt: TGTGCCAGCAGTCCCCCGGGACAGGGGGCTGAAGCTTTCTTT
cdr3_aa: CASSPPGQGAEAFF

v_call: TRBV15
clone_size: .
j_call: TRBJ1-5
d_call: .
cdr3_nt: TGTGCCACCAGCAGAGATATCGGGGGACTCAATCAGCCCCAGCATTTT
cdr3_aa: CATSRDIGGLNQPQHF

v_call: TRBV5-1
clone_size: once
j_call: TRBJ2-5
d_call: .
cdr3_nt: TGCGCCAGCAGCTTGTCCGGCAGGAATGGAGAGACCCAGTACTTC
cdr3_aa: CASSLSGRNGETQYF

v_call: TRBV5-1
clone_size: .
j_call: TRBJ2-2
d_call: .
cdr3_nt: TGCGCCAGCAGCTTGTCCGGGGAGACCGGGGAGCTGTTTTTT
cdr3_aa: CASSLSGETGELFF

v_call: TRBV10-1
clone_size: .
j_call: TRBJ2-7
d_call: .
cdr3_nt: TGCGCCAGCAGTGAGTATAAGGCAGGGGACGAGCAGTACTTC
cdr3_aa: CASSEYKAGDEQYF

v_call: TRBV2
clone_size: .
j_call: TRBJ1-2
d_call: TRBD1
cdr3_nt: TGTGCCAGCAGCGGGGACAGTTTTTACGGCTACACCTTC
cdr3_aa: CASSGDSFYGYTF

v_call: TRBV18
clone_size: .
j_call: TRBJ1-2
d_call: TRBD1
cdr3_nt: TGTGCCAGCTCGCTCATTGACAGGGCCTTTAACTATGGCTACACCTTC
cdr3_aa: CASSLIDRAFNYGYTF